This T cell receptor beta chain comes out of a study of early T cells in non-severe SARS-CoV-2 infection. Study results and caveats: Database matching using VDJdb favored anti-spike CD8 responses, with private and CD4 specificities left missing.

Individually, cDNA molecules had unique molecular identifiers attached to them. MiXCR was run by TCRdb on the 5' RACE reads, yielding one entry per CDR3 protein. Of 35,000 to 45,000 distinct CDR3 sequences in the sample, 5.5% to 7.5% were seen once. This clonotype was observed a few times. The target antigen is unknown. This specimen consisted of whole blood, obtained at baseline. This receptor was identified in an adult who was a healthcare worker with PCR-confirmed SARS-CoV-2 infection or an uninfected control (not recorded which).

The CDR3 is CASSDLAAQETQYF. Written as DNA, the CDR3 is TGCGCCAGCAGTGATCTAGCGGCCCAAGAGACCCAGTACTTC. V is TRBV10-2 and J is TRBJ2-5, with 7 positions matching TRBD2. CDR1 and CDR2 (germline): WSHSY, SAAADI. This CDR3 has 14 residues. Trimming at V came to 3 bases and at J to 1 base, leaving 2 bases not matched to a gene.